This record covers a single TCR beta chain. Time point denoted: persistent/refractory GD, antithyroid drugs over 5 years with positive TRAb. PBMC-extracted RNA yielded the TCR library. The CDR3 totals 15 residues. The V end lost 8 bases, the J end lost 3 bases, and 17 bases lay between the germline ends. Germline loops: CDR1 MNHNS, CDR2 SASEGT. Arm-PCR of CDR3 regions and iRepertoire HTBI primers were the basis on which TCR beta libraries were built. TCRdb re-called the multiplex PCR reads with MiXCR, one entry per CDR3 protein. The repertoire holds hundreds of thousands of distinct CDR3 sequences, with less than 25% as singletons. The entry originates in a study of regulatory T cells in long-lasting Graves disease.

Sequenced here: peripheral blood mononuclear cells (PBMCs), sampled when the disease was refractory, from a patient treated with antithyroid drugs. The chain joins TRBV6-1 to TRBJ2-4; no reliable D call. This clonotype was sampled from a female donor with Graves disease. The CDR3 protein is CASDLGFGVKNIQYF. The CDR3 DNA reads as TGTGCCAGCGACCTGGGGTTCGGCGTCAAAAACATTCAGTACTTC.